This T cell receptor beta chain was captured by sequencing in a study of cytomegalovirus exposure and HLA in healthy donors. General study findings and limits: The authors reported that TCR beta sequences could predict HLA-A and HLA-B alleles. These predictions were accurate for most subjects in the first cohort. The investigators catalogued 150 to 200 TCR beta chains as cytomegalovirus-associated.

PCR amplification relied on 60 Vbeta primers (plus 13 Jbeta primers). Method: immunoSEQ multiplex PCR; TCRdb's copy keeps in-frame clones and lacks some. The sample yields about 76,000 clones, under 85% seen once. Concerning this clone: Its antigen is not identified.

The CDR3 is 12 residues long. Between the trimmed V and J ends, which lost 4 bases and 9 bases, there was a span of 10 bases. Germline loops: CDR1 MDHEN, CDR2 SYDVKM. Specimen: PBMCs. The chain is built from TRBV28 and TRBJ2-1; D is ambiguous. The receptor was derived from a woman aged 40 to 49 in good health and CMV-seropositive. The DNA of the CDR3 is TGTGCCAGCAGTTCCCCCGGTTTTGAGCAGTTCTTC. Its protein product is CASSSPGFEQFF.